This T cell receptor (beta chain) was sequenced during a study of OX40 agonist ivuxolimab in advanced cancers. Turning to this clone: Its matching antigen is unknown.

Only in-frame clones appear in the TCRdb table, and some are missing; sequencing was by immunoSEQ multiplex PCR. Of about 70,000 clones listed, 86% are singletons. Findings and caveats of the study: In the 0.1-3.0 mg/kg groups, partial responders showed among the lowest expansion.

The CDR3 is 13 amino acids. The V gene end was trimmed by 10 bases and the J gene end by 2 bases; junction bases not matched to a gene: 6. The germline V gene encodes CDR1 MNHNY and CDR2 SVGAGI (reference sequence). The clonotype was recovered from an adult with an advanced solid tumor such as melanoma, head and neck, liver or kidney cancer. This specimen was CD4+ or CD8+ T cells sorted from blood, taken in a trial of the OX40 agonist ivuxolimab. The chain has TRBV6-6 and TRBJ2-3; 7 bases map to TRBD1. The CDR3 reads CANPDRTTDTQYF. The CDR3 region has the DNA TGTGCCAACCCGGACAGGACCACAGATACGCAGTATTTT.